These T cell receptor beta chains were read from a single sample in a study of regulatory T cells in long-lasting Graves disease. TCRdb passed the multiplex PCR reads through MiXCR, listing each CDR3 protein once. The data hold about half a million distinct CDR3 sequences, with approximately 23% observed a single time. The sequencing used peripheral blood mononuclear cells (PBMCs), collected when the disease was refractory, from a patient treated with antithyroid drugs. The receptors here all came from a female donor with Graves disease. CDR3s include the opening cysteine and the closing phenylalanine or tryptophan. The D gene is left open where the match is weak. Some rows have no size entry. The others give once, few or many, or a class for an expanded clone.

abundance: few
v_gene: TRBV20-1
d_gene: TRBD2
len: 16
j_gene: TRBJ2-7
CDR3aa: CSARDSGRGGLYEQYF
CDR3nt: TGCAGTGCTAGAGATTCCGGGCGGGGGGGCCTCTACGAGCAGTACTTC

abundance: .
v_gene: TRBV6-1
d_gene: .
len: 14
j_gene: TRBJ2-2
CDR3aa: CASTTSRNTGELFF
CDR3nt: TGTGCCAGCACAACGAGCCGGAACACCGGGGAGCTGTTTTTT

abundance: .
v_gene: TRBV14
d_gene: TRBD2
len: 17
j_gene: TRBJ2-7
CDR3aa: CASSQGLAGGVAYEQYF
CDR3nt: TGTGCCAGCAGCCAGGGACTAGCGGGAGGAGTAGCTTACGAGCAGTACTTC

abundance: few
v_gene: TRBV3-1
d_gene: .
len: 15
j_gene: TRBJ1-4
CDR3aa: CASSTSPGLRGELFF
CDR3nt: TGTGCCAGCAGCACATCACCGGGACTCCGTGGGGAACTGTTTTTT

abundance: many
v_gene: TRBV11-2
d_gene: TRBD1
len: 13
j_gene: TRBJ1-2
CDR3aa: CASSPTGSYGYTF
CDR3nt: TGTGCCAGCAGCCCGACAGGGTCCTATGGCTACACCTTC

abundance: .
v_gene: TRBV4-1
d_gene: .
len: 18
j_gene: TRBJ1-3
CDR3aa: CASSQLYAGVVSGNTIYF
CDR3nt: TGCGCCAGCAGCCAACTCTATGCAGGCGTCGTCTCTGGAAACACCATATATTTT

abundance: .
v_gene: TRBV7-2
d_gene: .
len: 13
j_gene: TRBJ1-1
CDR3aa: CASSFYRRDEVFF
CDR3nt: TGTGCCAGCAGCTTTTACAGACGGGATGAAGTTTTCTTT

abundance: many
v_gene: TRBV20-1
d_gene: .
len: 15
j_gene: TRBJ2-7
CDR3aa: CSARDISKDTYEQYF
CDR3nt: TGCAGTGCTAGAGATATTTCCAAAGATACCTACGAGCAGTACTTC

abundance: many
v_gene: TRBV12-5
d_gene: TRBD1
len: 16
j_gene: TRBJ2-5
CDR3aa: CASGTSGTGIPETQYF
CDR3nt: TGTGCTAGTGGTACCTCCGGGACAGGGATTCCGGAGACCCAGTACTTC

abundance: many
v_gene: TRBV2
d_gene: .
len: 13
j_gene: TRBJ1-1
CDR3aa: CASTPGGATEAFF
CDR3nt: TGTGCCAGCACCCCCGGGGGGGCCACTGAAGCTTTCTTT

abundance: few
v_gene: TRBV19
d_gene: TRBD1
len: 15
j_gene: TRBJ2-7
CDR3aa: CASSKPGQGTNEQYF
CDR3nt: TGTGCCAGTAGTAAACCGGGACAGGGGACGAACGAGCAGTACTTC

abundance: many
v_gene: TRBV6-1
d_gene: TRBD1
len: 17
j_gene: TRBJ1-5
CDR3aa: CASSPGTGVNSNQPQHF
CDR3nt: TGTGCCAGCAGCCCCGGGACAGGGGTTAATAGCAATCAGCCCCAGCATTTT

abundance: .
v_gene: TRBV5-5
d_gene: .
len: 14
j_gene: TRBJ1-5
CDR3aa: CASSLEPGRAPQHF
CDR3nt: TGTGCCAGCAGCTTGGAGCCGGGGCGAGCGCCCCAGCATTTT

abundance: .
v_gene: TRBV29-1
d_gene: .
len: 13
j_gene: TRBJ2-1
CDR3aa: CSGGTAIKNEQFF
CDR3nt: TGCAGCGGGGGGACGGCGATCAAAAATGAGCAGTTCTTC

abundance: .
v_gene: TRBV6-2/TRBV6-3
d_gene: .
len: 17
j_gene: TRBJ2-7
CDR3aa: CASSYRIITGNTYEQYF
CDR3nt: TGTGCCAGCAGTTACCGTATCATTACCGGGAATACCTACGAGCAGTACTTC

abundance: .
v_gene: TRBV3-1
d_gene: .
len: 15
j_gene: TRBJ1-4
CDR3aa: CASSQGETTNEKLFF
CDR3nt: TGTGCCAGCAGCCAAGGAGAGACAACTAATGAAAAACTGTTTTTT

abundance: few
v_gene: TRBV27
d_gene: .
len: 13
j_gene: TRBJ1-5
CDR3aa: CASGADSNQPQHF
CDR3nt: TGTGCCAGCGGGGCCGACAGTAACCAGCCCCAGCATTTT

abundance: many
v_gene: TRBV27
d_gene: .
len: 14
j_gene: TRBJ1-1
CDR3aa: CASHPLGWDTEAFF
CDR3nt: TGTGCCAGCCACCCCTTAGGGTGGGACACTGAAGCTTTCTTT

abundance: once
v_gene: TRBV7-7
d_gene: .
len: 15
j_gene: TRBJ1-1
CDR3aa: CASSPVPGLNTEAFF
CDR3nt: TGTGCTAGCAGCCCCGTTCCGGGCTTGAACACTGAAGCTTTCTTT

abundance: many
v_gene: TRBV11-2
d_gene: TRBD2
len: 14
j_gene: TRBJ2-5
CDR3aa: CASRPTSGGQTQYF
CDR3nt: TGTGCCAGCAGACCTACTAGCGGGGGACAGACCCAGTACTTC

abundance: .
v_gene: TRBV14
d_gene: .
len: 13
j_gene: TRBJ2-7
CDR3aa: CASSGGVWYEQYF
CDR3nt: TGTGCCAGCTCCGGTGGCGTGTGGTACGAGCAGTACTTC

abundance: once
v_gene: TRBV29-1
d_gene: .
len: 15
j_gene: TRBJ2-3
CDR3aa: CSVEGGLGRTDTQYF
CDR3nt: TGCAGCGTTGAAGGGGGCCTGGGGCGAACAGATACGCAGTATTTT

abundance: .
v_gene: TRBV7-2
d_gene: .
len: 15
j_gene: TRBJ2-7
CDR3aa: CASSLEVGLSYEQYF
CDR3nt: TGTGCCAGCAGCCTAGAAGTGGGGCTTTCCTACGAGCAGTACTTC

abundance: many
v_gene: TRBV2
d_gene: TRBD2
len: 17
j_gene: TRBJ2-4
CDR3aa: CASSELGLAGYGNIQYF
CDR3nt: TGTGCCAGCAGTGAATTGGGCCTAGCGGGGTATGGAAACATTCAGTACTTC

abundance: .
v_gene: TRBV30
d_gene: TRBD1
len: 13
j_gene: TRBJ1-1
CDR3aa: CAWSGTGDTEAFF
CDR3nt: TGTGCCTGGAGCGGGACAGGTGACACTGAAGCTTTCTTT

abundance: .
v_gene: TRBV5-8
d_gene: TRBD1
len: 15
j_gene: TRBJ1-2
CDR3aa: CASSLGQGAWYGYTF
CDR3nt: TGTGCCAGCAGCTTGGGGCAGGGGGCTTGGTATGGCTACACCTTC

abundance: many
v_gene: TRBV6-5
d_gene: .
len: 13
j_gene: TRBJ1-2
CDR3aa: CASSYGQYYGYTF
CDR3nt: TGTGCCAGCAGTTACGGGCAGTACTATGGCTACACCTTC

abundance: few
v_gene: TRBV20-1
d_gene: .
len: 15
j_gene: TRBJ2-3
CDR3aa: CSARVQDFYTDTQYF
CDR3nt: TGCAGTGCTAGAGTTCAGGACTTCTACACAGATACGCAGTATTTT

abundance: few
v_gene: TRBV12-3/TRBV12-4
d_gene: TRBD2
len: 15
j_gene: TRBJ2-7
CDR3aa: CASSFGTGGFYEQYF
CDR3nt: TGTGCCAGCAGTTTCGGAACGGGAGGATTCTACGAGCAGTACTTC

abundance: few
v_gene: TRBV19
d_gene: TRBD1
len: 13
j_gene: TRBJ2-7
CDR3aa: CASSAATGLEQYF
CDR3nt: TGTGCCAGTAGTGCCGCGACAGGGCTAGAGCAGTACTTC

abundance: many
v_gene: TRBV12-3/TRBV12-4
d_gene: TRBD1
len: 14
j_gene: TRBJ2-7
CDR3aa: CASSPRGISYEQYF
CDR3nt: TGTGCCAGCAGTCCCAGGGGGATCTCCTACGAGCAGTACTTC

abundance: few
v_gene: TRBV6-1
d_gene: .
len: 14
j_gene: TRBJ2-5
CDR3aa: CASSGGKYQETQYF
CDR3nt: TGTGCCAGCAGCGGAGGGAAGTACCAAGAGACCCAGTACTTC

abundance: .
v_gene: TRBV6-1
d_gene: .
len: 14
j_gene: TRBJ2-1
CDR3aa: CASAVSRTYNEQFF
CDR3nt: TGTGCCAGCGCGGTCTCAAGGACCTACAATGAGCAGTTCTTC

abundance: many
v_gene: TRBV10-3
d_gene: TRBD1
len: 15
j_gene: TRBJ1-2
CDR3aa: CAISPGTGGVYGYTF
CDR3nt: TGTGCCATCAGTCCCGGGACAGGGGGCGTCTATGGCTACACCTTC

abundance: many
v_gene: TRBV6-2/TRBV6-3
d_gene: .
len: 11
j_gene: TRBJ1-2
CDR3aa: CASSYEYGYTF
CDR3nt: TGTGCCAGCAGTTACGAGTATGGCTACACCTTC

abundance: many
v_gene: TRBV6-5
d_gene: .
len: 18
j_gene: TRBJ1-5
CDR3aa: CASSYPTPALTVGQPQHF
CDR3nt: TGTGCCAGCAGTTACCCGACACCCGCCCTTACGGTGGGTCAGCCCCAGCATTTT

abundance: .
v_gene: TRBV2
d_gene: TRBD1
len: 16
j_gene: TRBJ2-2
CDR3aa: CASSPQGLANTGELFF
CDR3nt: TGCGCCAGCAGCCCACAGGGGCTCGCGAACACCGGGGAGCTGTTTTTT

abundance: few
v_gene: TRBV20-1
d_gene: .
len: 12
j_gene: TRBJ1-2
CDR3aa: CSSPSVRYGYTF
CDR3nt: TGCAGTTCACCTTCCGTCCGGTATGGCTACACCTTC

abundance: once
v_gene: TRBV11-1
d_gene: TRBD1
len: 15
j_gene: TRBJ2-5
CDR3aa: CASSFQGQPQETQYF
CDR3nt: TGTGCCAGCAGCTTCCAGGGACAGCCCCAAGAGACCCAGTACTTC

abundance: .
v_gene: TRBV6-2/TRBV6-3
d_gene: .
len: 13
j_gene: TRBJ1-6
CDR3aa: CASSEGHNSPLHF
CDR3nt: TGCGCCAGCAGTGAGGGGCATAATTCACCCCTCCACTTT

abundance: .
v_gene: TRBV7-6
d_gene: .
len: 14
j_gene: TRBJ1-6
CDR3aa: CASSYSEQNSPLHF
CDR3nt: TGTGCCAGCAGCTACTCCGAACAGAATTCACCCCTCCACTTT

abundance: .
v_gene: TRBV30
d_gene: .
len: 14
j_gene: TRBJ1-1
CDR3aa: CAWNTQGGWPRAFF
CDR3nt: TGTGCCTGGAATACACAGGGAGGGTGGCCCAGAGCTTTCTTT

abundance: few
v_gene: TRBV6-1
d_gene: .
len: 13
j_gene: TRBJ2-7
CDR3aa: CASSPPFSYEQYF
CDR3nt: TGTGCCAGCAGTCCTCCTTTTTCCTACGAGCAGTACTTC

abundance: few
v_gene: TRBV19
d_gene: TRBD1
len: 14
j_gene: TRBJ2-7
CDR3aa: CASTSQGDGYEQYF
CDR3nt: TGTGCCAGTACCTCACAGGGGGACGGGTACGAGCAGTACTTC

abundance: .
v_gene: TRBV10-3
d_gene: .
len: 14
j_gene: TRBJ2-1
CDR3aa: CAIGEETGYNEQFF
CDR3nt: TGTGCCATCGGAGAGGAGACTGGCTACAATGAGCAGTTCTTC

abundance: .
v_gene: TRBV3-1
d_gene: .
len: 15
j_gene: TRBJ2-5
CDR3aa: CASSQDLRLGETQYF
CDR3nt: TGTGCCAGCAGCCAAGATCTGCGGTTAGGGGAGACCCAGTACTTC

abundance: many
v_gene: TRBV7-2
d_gene: TRBD1
len: 13
j_gene: TRBJ1-2
CDR3aa: CASSTQGAFGYTF
CDR3nt: TGTGCCAGCAGCACACAGGGGGCTTTTGGCTACACCTTC

abundance: .
v_gene: TRBV30
d_gene: .
len: 13
j_gene: TRBJ2-1
CDR3aa: CAWSVPQGNEQFF
CDR3nt: TGTGCCTGGAGTGTACCCCAGGGCAATGAGCAGTTCTTC

abundance: few
v_gene: TRBV6-2/TRBV6-3
d_gene: .
len: 14
j_gene: TRBJ2-5
CDR3aa: CASSSLLNQETQYF
CDR3nt: TGTGCCAGCTCCAGCTTGCTCAACCAAGAGACCCAGTACTTC

abundance: many
v_gene: TRBV2
d_gene: TRBD1
len: 16
j_gene: TRBJ1-1
CDR3aa: CASSLDRGLDMTEAFF
CDR3nt: TGTGCCAGCAGTTTGGACAGGGGGCTCGATATGACTGAAGCTTTCTTT

abundance: few
v_gene: TRBV6-2/TRBV6-3
d_gene: .
len: 13
j_gene: TRBJ2-7
CDR3aa: CASSYSTGSEQYF
CDR3nt: TGTGCCAGCAGTTACTCGACAGGATCCGAGCAGTACTTC

abundance: .
v_gene: TRBV29-1
d_gene: .
len: 12
j_gene: TRBJ1-5
CDR3aa: CSAVGAGQPQHF
CDR3nt: TGCAGCGCTGTGGGGGCTGGGCAGCCCCAGCATTTT

abundance: few
v_gene: TRBV20-1
d_gene: TRBD1
len: 15
j_gene: TRBJ1-6
CDR3aa: CSARGQGSRGSPLHF
CDR3nt: TGCAGTGCGAGGGGACAGGGATCAAGGGGATCACCCCTCCACTTT

abundance: many
v_gene: TRBV3-1
d_gene: .
len: 16
j_gene: TRBJ2-5
CDR3aa: CASSQGGMGTQETQYF
CDR3nt: TGTGCCAGCAGCCAAGGAGGGATGGGAACCCAAGAGACCCAGTACTTC

abundance: many
v_gene: TRBV2
d_gene: .
len: 15
j_gene: TRBJ2-5
CDR3aa: CASSEMASGAETQYF
CDR3nt: TGTGCCAGCAGTGAAATGGCCTCCGGGGCAGAGACCCAGTACTTC

abundance: few
v_gene: TRBV4-1
d_gene: TRBD1
len: 17
j_gene: TRBJ1-4
CDR3aa: CASSRQLPGQTNEKLFF
CDR3nt: TGCGCCAGCAGCCGTCAATTACCGGGACAGACTAATGAAAAACTGTTTTTT

abundance: .
v_gene: TRBV19
d_gene: TRBD2
len: 15
j_gene: TRBJ2-7
CDR3aa: CASSSWEGSSYEQYF
CDR3nt: TGTGCCAGTAGCTCGTGGGAGGGGTCCTCCTACGAGCAGTACTTC

abundance: many
v_gene: TRBV6-1
d_gene: .
len: 16
j_gene: TRBJ2-5
CDR3aa: CASSPGWGKPEETQYF
CDR3nt: TGTGCCAGCAGTCCGGGTTGGGGGAAACCGGAAGAGACCCAGTACTTC

abundance: .
v_gene: TRBV7-7
d_gene: .
len: 16
j_gene: TRBJ2-5
CDR3aa: CASSKGSLGGQETQYF
CDR3nt: TGTGCTAGCAGTAAAGGGTCCCTTGGGGGACAAGAGACCCAGTACTTC

abundance: .
v_gene: TRBV10-3
d_gene: .
len: 16
j_gene: TRBJ1-3
CDR3aa: CAISESGGLSGNTIYF
CDR3nt: TGTGCCATCAGTGAGTCGGGGGGCCTCTCTGGAAACACCATATATTTT